This T cell receptor beta chain was captured by sequencing in a study of beta chain features in type 1 diabetes. Study summary: What patients shared with healthy donors was a similar profile of age, gender and cell yields.

General observations from the study: Patients' naive, central memory and Treg TCRB repertoires seemed closer to one another than those of healthy donors.

Blood was drawn once from each donor into heparinised tubes. The draws averaged about 0.12 L. Purity (above 95%) was reached by all sorted populations. Of note for this clone: The antigen is unknown.

The V gene lost 6 bases and the J gene lost 7 bases, with 13 bases spanning the gap. CDR3 length: 12 amino acids. Germline V gene data show CDR1 as SGHAT and CDR2 as FQNNGV. Every isolated RNA sample was fully reverse transcribed, so sequencing captured expressed TCRB transcripts. Here immunoSEQ multiplex PCR was the method, and the copy in TCRdb shows in-frame clones only, minus some. Found here are around 300,000 clones, 11% of them singletons; the top ten hold just over 0.015%. This sequence joins TRBV11-2 and TRBJ2-7; D possibly corresponds to TRBD2 (5 bases). Sequencing was performed on naive CD4+ T cells from blood. This TCR was sampled from a woman in her twenties or thirties in good health. The CDR3, as DNA: TGTGCCAGCAGAGTAGAGGGTTGGGAGCAGTACTTC. It encodes CASRVEGWEQYF. Drawing the rest from reference TRBV11-2 and TRBJ2-7, the complete variable domain is EAGVAQSPRYKIIEKRQSVAFWCNPISGHATLYWYQQILGQGPKLLIQFQNNGVVDDSQLPKDRFSAERLKGVDSTLKIQPAKLEDSAVYLCASRVEGWEQYFGPGTRLTVT.